This T cell receptor (beta chain) emerged from a study of Ad26.COV2.S vaccination and SARS-CoV-2 variants (dated by TCRdb to the early 2020s). With respect to the entire study: Vaccine-arm donors came from COV1001, a multicentre, randomized, double-blind, placebo-controlled phase I-IIa trial of Ad26.COV2.S in healthy adults. Ad26.COV2.S was administered intramuscularly at a dose of 5x10^10 or 1x10^11 viral particles, either as one shot or as two shots given 56 days apart. The specificity and breadth of SARS-CoV-2-reactive T cell receptors after Ad26.COV2.S vaccination were assessed by TCRbeta repertoire sequencing. A total of about 30 samples were included in the TCR-sequenced set, comprising roughly 19 Ad26.COV2.S vaccine recipients, 5 placebo recipients and 8 SARS-CoV-2 convalescent individuals. Trial participants were randomized into five groups of five, in which low-dose or high-dose Ad26.COV2.S was given once or twice, or placebo was given on both occasions. Throughout the experiments and outcome assessment, investigators stayed blinded to trial group allocation.

The immunoSEQ Assay was the method used to sequence TCRbeta CDR3 regions. After extraction, genomic DNA underwent amplification by bias-controlled multiplex PCR, followed by high-throughput sequencing. The authors' analysis ran thus. To quantify the absolute abundance of each unique TCRbeta CDR3 region, sequences were collapsed and filtered. Usable DNA was measured by amplifying reference genes present in all nucleated cells, and TCRbeta template counts were normalized to that usable DNA to estimate T cell fraction. Repertoire TCRs were annotated as SARS-CoV-2-specific by exact matching of V gene, CDR3 amino acid sequence and J gene to a known reactive TCR set. MIRA supplied the reference SARS-CoV-2 TCR set, which was filtered for enrichment in COVID-19-positive ImmuneCODE repertoires so that public or cross-reactive TCRs were removed. Using the MIRA antigens, annotated TCRs were further analysed by specific ORF or by position within an ORF. Depth was the summed frequency of annotated unique rearrangements, while breadth was defined as annotated unique rearrangements over total unique productive rearrangements. Group comparisons of TCR breadth used two-sided Wilcoxon rank-sum tests. In its TCRdb copy, this immuneACCESS table keeps in-frame sequences only and misses some clones. Where compared with another copy, unresolved V genes explain less than half of these, and the others have no known cause. D and trimming were read from the DNA, whereas the V and J calls and clone size are those reported in that table. The sample table lists 350,000 to 500,000 clones, nearly 90% of them with a count of one. The ten largest clones add up to about 2.5% of the sample.

CDR1 and CDR2 are read off the germline V gene (reference sequence) as DFQATT and SNEGSKA. V is shortened by 1 base, J by 1 base, and the region joining them spans 1 base. Inclusive of the bounding cysteine and phenylalanine, the CDR3 is 11 residues long. Only CDR3 DNA remains: 33 bases, in frame from the first base. The treatment or condition label of this sample denotes: around 19 received Ad26.COV2.S at low or high dose, single or two shots; 5 received placebo; per-sample allocation not given. For vaccine and placebo recipients, repertoires were sequenced using samples collected on day 63 after the first injection. In Cohort 1b, around 25 adults aged 18-55 years were enrolled at a single site in Boston, USA, between 29 July and 7 August 2020. Ad26.COV2.S was a replication-incompetent adenovirus type 26 vector that expressed a prefusion-stabilized SARS-CoV-2 spike protein derived from the original Wuhan strain.

On this clone itself: Its specific antigen is unknown. The sample holds no much larger clone one base away, and base qualities are not on file. Other nucleotide sequences from this sample produce the same CDR3.

Study-level results and caveats: Vaccine and placebo recipients had similar non-spike TCR breadth, a finding consistent with the vaccine containing only spike. The study was not powered to compare responses between vaccine doses or regimens. It was noted by the authors that total T cell responses may have been underestimated by the TCR breadth and depth analyses. Substantial breadth of spike-specific CD8+ and CD4+ T cell responses was reported after vaccination. Higher spike-specific TCR breadth was observed in Ad26.COV2.S recipients than in placebo recipients (P = 0.0014).

The TCR originated in a person aged 18-60 years who received the Ad26.COV2.S COVID-19 vaccine or a placebo. The chain joins TRBV20-1 to TRBJ1-1, with the D gene too uncertain to name. This specimen was peripheral blood, taken in a trial of Ad26.COV2.S vaccine versus placebo. The nucleotides are TGCAGTGCTAGAGCGAACACTGAAGCTTTCTTT. The encoded protein is CSARANTEAFF.